This TCR beta chain came from a study of OX40 agonist ivuxolimab in advanced cancers. Describing the broader study: Ivuxolimab was a fully human IgG2 agonistic monoclonal antibody targeting the costimulatory receptor OX40 (CD134). The paper describes the monotherapy dose-escalation part (N of about 52 patients) of the phase I trial of ivuxolimab. Patients were allowed to have had prior anti-PD-1, anti-PD-L1 or anti-CTLA-4 therapy, and approximately 40% of the dose-escalation patients had previously received checkpoint inhibitors. Of the roughly 52 dose-escalation patients, hepatocellular carcinoma was present in roughly 19, melanoma in approximately 15, renal cell carcinoma in 9 and head and neck cancer in 9. Intravenous ivuxolimab was administered to patients every 2 weeks at six dose levels: 0.01, 0.1, 0.3, 1.5, 3 and 10 mg/kg. Partial responses occurred in three dose-escalation patients: two with cutaneous melanoma and one with hepatocellular carcinoma. The purpose of peripheral TCRbeta sequencing was to test whether ivuxolimab changed TCR sequence diversity and led to clonal T-cell expansion. The dose-escalation cohort was over 70% male with a mean age of about 58 years, ranging from 23 to 79.

Patients with autoimmune disease history or receiving systemic immunosuppression were excluded from the trial. Peripheral blood for TCR sequencing was drawn from every dose cohort at baseline, at cycle 4 day 1 and at cycle 7 day 1. The samples were taken from a phase I, first-in-human, multicenter, open-label dose-escalation trial of ivuxolimab. Adults with locally advanced or metastatic head and neck squamous cell, hepatocellular, melanoma or renal cell carcinoma were enrolled in the trial. Before TCR sequencing, CD4+ T cells and CD8+ T cells were sorted from peripheral blood as separate populations. For sequencing of the TCRbeta CDR3 region, genomic DNA was extracted from the sorted cells. The immunoSEQ Assay was used to sequence the TCRbeta CDR3 regions. What TCRdb holds here is the immuneACCESS table cut down to in-frame rearrangements. Part of the clones is not present; checked against another copy, under half of the missing clones reflect an unresolved V gene, and the others are unexplained. The sample table contains 55,000 to 65,000 clones; only one count was recorded for about 85% of them. The ten largest clones add up to about 3.8% of the sample.

Reading the germline V gene gives CDR1 MDHEN and CDR2 SYDVKM. At the junction V is shortened by 4 bases and J by 3 bases, with 11 bases in between. The CDR3, from cysteine to phenylalanine, totals 14 residues. The kept DNA is CDR3 alone, 42 bases in frame from the first base. Overall study results and their limits: Clonal expansion of both CD4+ and CD8+ blood T cells was observed from baseline to week 6 at doses 0.1 to 3.0 mg/kg. In the 0.1-3.0 mg/kg groups, partial responders had among the lowest normalized peripheral clonal expansion, particularly in CD8+ T cells. The antigen specificity of the clonally expanded peripheral T cells was not determined. After ivuxolimab, more expanded clones were found on average in CD8+ T cells than in CD4+ T cells. Low levels of normalized T-cell clonal expansion were also seen in some patients who did not respond.

Concerning this clone: The antigen it binds to is not known. Base qualities were left out, and no much larger clone turns up one base away.

The receptor was isolated from an adult with an advanced solid tumor such as melanoma, head and neck, liver or kidney cancer. Sequenced material: CD4+ or CD8+ T cells sorted from blood, taken in a trial of the OX40 agonist ivuxolimab. The chain is assembled from TRBV28 and TRBJ2-3, with the D gene call left open. The CDR3: CASSYPRRTDTQYF. The bases read TGTGCCAGCAGTTACCCCCGCCGGACAGATACGCAGTATTTT.